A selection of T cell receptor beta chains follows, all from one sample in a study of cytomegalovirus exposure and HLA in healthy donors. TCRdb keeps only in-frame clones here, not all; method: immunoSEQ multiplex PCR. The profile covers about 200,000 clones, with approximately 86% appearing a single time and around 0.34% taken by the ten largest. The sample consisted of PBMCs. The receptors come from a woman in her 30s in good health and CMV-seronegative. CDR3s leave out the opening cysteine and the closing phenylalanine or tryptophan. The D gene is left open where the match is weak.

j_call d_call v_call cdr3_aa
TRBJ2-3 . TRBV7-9 ASSSYTDTQY
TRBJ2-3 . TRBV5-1 ASSLGGGTYNADTQY
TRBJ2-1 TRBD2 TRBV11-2 ASSLAGYNEQF
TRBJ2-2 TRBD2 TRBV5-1 ASSLWSSGGNTGELF
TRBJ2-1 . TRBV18 ASSPPVAPNNEQF
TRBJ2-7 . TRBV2 AGGQGVYEQY
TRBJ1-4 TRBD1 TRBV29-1 SVGFRGSEKLF
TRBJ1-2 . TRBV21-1 ASSPPNYGYT
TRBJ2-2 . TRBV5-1 ASSSSQTGELF
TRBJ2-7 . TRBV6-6 ASSYSHTGIGYEQY
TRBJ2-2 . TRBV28 ASSPGTSTGELF
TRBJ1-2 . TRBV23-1 ANRQVDFFYGYT
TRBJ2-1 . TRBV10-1 ASPLSGENNEQF
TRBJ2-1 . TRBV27 ASSLEAYYNEQF
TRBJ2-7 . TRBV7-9 ASSPGPGAYEQY
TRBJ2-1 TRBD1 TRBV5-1 ASSWDSYNEQF
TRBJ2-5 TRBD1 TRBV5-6 ASSFRTGTGWKTQY
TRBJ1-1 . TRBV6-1 ASSEGGEMNTEAF
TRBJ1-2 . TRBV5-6 ASSLYGGRNYGYT
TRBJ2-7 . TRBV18 ASSPPNRPSYEQY
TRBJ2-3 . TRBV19 ASSSSPEGADTQY
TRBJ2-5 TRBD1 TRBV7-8 ASSQGQGLPETQY
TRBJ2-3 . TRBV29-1 SVEVVRAGDTQY
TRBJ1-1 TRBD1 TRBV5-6 ASTRTGRDTEAF
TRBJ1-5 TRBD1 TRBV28 ASTGGLDQPQH
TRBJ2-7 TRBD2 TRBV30 ASGGGVGAYEQY
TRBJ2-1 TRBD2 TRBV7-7 ASSPAGLAGYNEQF
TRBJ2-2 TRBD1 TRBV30 AWSPTGITGELF
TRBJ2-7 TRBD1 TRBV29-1 SVEMTAGQGSSYEQY
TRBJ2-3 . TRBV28 ASSASLGSARQY
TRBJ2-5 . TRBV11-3 ASSPPFEETQY
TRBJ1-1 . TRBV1 TSNPTEAF
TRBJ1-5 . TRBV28 ASSTTLPGSQH
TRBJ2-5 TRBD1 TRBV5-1 ASSLGTGARETQY
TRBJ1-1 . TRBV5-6 ASSMVTGTSAF
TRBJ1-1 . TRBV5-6 ASSLDVDTEAF
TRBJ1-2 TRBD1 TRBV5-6 ASSTGQGKVYGYT
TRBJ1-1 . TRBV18 ASSPQSGVGTEAF
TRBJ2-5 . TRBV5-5 ASSLGPQGSETQY
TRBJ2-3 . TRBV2 ASSGRTRGTQY
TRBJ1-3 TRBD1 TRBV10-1 ASSESDRDCSGNTIY
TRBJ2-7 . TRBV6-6 ASSYSAGPDSYEQY